These 12 T cell receptor beta chains originate from one sample sequenced in a study of vaccination and CD4 T cells after COVID-19. Antigens for these TCRs are unknown. With the Oncomine TCR Beta short-read assay, DNA from cultured CD4+ T cells was sequenced. TCRdb reprocessed the PCR reads via MiXCR and lists one record per CDR3 protein. The sample has some 8,400 distinct CDR3 sequences, roughly two thirds seen once. This sample's treatment: roughly 11-day PBMC culture with coronavirus spike peptide pools or control peptides (ViraFEST assay). Sequenced material: CD4+ T cells from blood, cultured in vitro. These receptors all come from a human donor who had recovered from COVID-19.

This rearrangement joins TRBV10-3 to TRBJ2-3; 13 bases match TRBD2. CDR1 is ENHRY, CDR2 SYGVKD, per germline. The CDR3 length is 16 residues. V lost 6 bases to trimming and J lost 5 bases; unmatched junction nucleotides: 8. The CDR3 region has the DNA TGTGCCATCAGGCAACGACTAGCGGGAGGAAGAGATACGCAGTATTTT. Protein sequence: CAIRQRLAGGRDTQYF.

This clonotype was counted a few times. V and J are TRBV30 and TRBJ2-7, with TRBD1 matching 7 bases. The V gene's germline CDR1 is GTSNPN and CDR2 SVGIG (reference sequence). Trimming cost V 5 bases and J 4 bases; bases outside gene matches: 2. The CDR3 extends over 11 amino acids. The chain's CDR3 is CAWGGQYEQYF. The CDR3 DNA sequence: TGTGCCTGGGGGGGACAGTACGAGCAGTACTTC.

The CDR3 DNA reads as TGCAGTGCAGCAATTCCGGGACAGGGGGCTACTGAAGCTTTCTTT. Its protein is CSAAIPGQGATEAFF. The V call is TRBV20-1, the J call TRBJ1-1, with 12 bases that match TRBD1. The CDR3 runs 15 residues. The V gene's germline CDR1 is DFQATT and CDR2 SNEGSKA (reference sequence). V lost 6 bases, J lost 5 bases, and 10 bases stayed unmatched.

This clonotype was seen only a few times. The CDR3 nucleotides are TGTGCCACCAGTGATCGACTAGCGGGAGGCCAAGAGACCCAGTACTTC. This translates into CATSDRLAGGQETQYF. The V and J genes are TRBV24-1 and TRBJ2-5, with TRBD2 matching over 13 bases. CDR1 is KGHDR and CDR2 is SFDVKD in the germline V gene. This CDR3 spans 16 amino acids. V was pared by 3 bases and J by 1 base, with 1 base of the junction left unmatched.

The rearrangement joins TRBV7-9 to TRBJ1-1; D call uncertain. The CDR3 has 11 residues. The germline V gene has CDR1 SEHNR and CDR2 FQNEAQ (reference sequence). The V and J ends lost 6 bases and 3 bases respectively, with 5 bases between them. As DNA, the CDR3 is TGTGCCAGCAGTCGGGACACTGAAGCTTTCTTT. The encoded protein is CASSRDTEAFF.

This clonotype rates as medium-sized (0.01 to 0.1%). The chain links TRBV6-1 to TRBJ1-1; D remains unclear. Per germline, CDR1 MNHNS and CDR2 SASEGT. The CDR3 spans 16 residues. V lost 1 base, J lost 5 bases, and 17 bases lay in between. The CDR3 loop reads CASSEVSSGLGTEAFF. Here the CDR3 DNA reads TGTGCCAGCAGTGAAGTGTCCTCGGGATTGGGGACTGAAGCTTTCTTT.

The chain couples TRBV6-1 to TRBJ1-2; D not certain. Germline V gene lookup returns CDR1 MNHNS and CDR2 SASEGT. The V gene lost 6 bases and the J gene lost 2 bases, with 7 bases spanning the gap. This CDR3 is 12 amino acids long. CDR3 DNA sequence: TGTGCCAGCAGCCCGGGGAACTATGGCTACACCTTC. Translated, it gives CASSPGNYGYTF.

By sample share, this clonotype is medium-sized. This chain links TRBV5-1 with TRBJ2-3; D ambiguous. This CDR3 spans 15 amino acids. The ends were cut back, 0 bases at V and 3 bases at J, with 11 bases in the middle. Germline lookup yields CDR1 SGHRS and CDR2 YFSETQ. Here the CDR3 reads CASSLATVKTDTQYF. CDR3 nucleotide sequence: TGCGCCAGCAGCTTGGCCACGGTGAAGACAGATACGCAGTATTTT.

The chain has TRBV7-2 and TRBJ1-3; no clear D. The CDR3 is 17 residues long. The V end was cut by 5 bases, the J end by 2 bases, with 19 bases between. Germline V CDR1 and CDR2: SGHTA, FQGNSA. As DNA, the CDR3 is TGTGCCAGCAGCCCCATCGCGGGGTTCGTGGCTGGAAACACCATATATTTT. Protein: CASSPIAGFVAGNTIYF.

The sample holds a few counts of this clonotype. The chain has TRBV20-1 and TRBJ1-2; TRBD1 might be the D (6 bases). In germline, CDR1 is DFQATT, CDR2 SNEGSKA (reference sequence). V dropped 0 bases and J dropped 8 bases, with 13 bases sitting between them. CDR3 size: 13 residues. CDR3 coding DNA: TGCAGTGCTAGAGATCGCTGGGGGCAAGGCTACACCTTC. Amino acid sequence: CSARDRWGQGYTF.

The chain couples TRBV20-1 to TRBJ1-3, with D uncertain. Germline values: CDR1 DFQATT, CDR2 SNEGSKA (reference sequence). Trimming took 7 bases from V and 4 from J, leaving 11 bases between them. The CDR3 covers 12 residues. The CDR3 DNA follows: TGCAGTGTTCGGGAGGTCGGAAACACCATATATTTT. This gives the protein CSVREVGNTIYF.

This clonotype was recorded a few times. The J gene is TRBJ2-3, the V gene TRBV7-9; D uncertain. Trimming left V 3 bases short and J 0 bases short, with 10 bases between. The CDR3 consists of 15 residues. Germline CDR1 is SEHNR and CDR2 is FQNEAQ (reference sequence). The CDR3 here is CASSFGVASTDTQYF. CDR3 DNA: TGTGCCAGCAGCTTTGGGGTAGCCAGCACAGATACGCAGTATTTT.